This T cell receptor (beta chain) was identified during a study of cytomegalovirus exposure and HLA in healthy donors. This clone was picked up one time. The data were produced by immunoSEQ multiplex PCR, yet TCRdb's version contains in-frame clones alone and is incomplete. The data show about 98,000 clones, 87% seen once. The CDR3 loop spans 15 amino acids. V was cut by 2 bases and J by 11 bases, with 21 bases left in between. Germline loops: CDR1 LNHDA, CDR2 SQIVND (reference sequence). The TCR comes from a woman between 25 and 40 years old in good health and CMV-seronegative. The sample was PBMCs. The chain uses TRBV19 and TRBJ1-1, with TRBD1 as a possible D gene (5 bases). CDR3 nucleotide sequence: TGTGCCAGTAGTATATTGGGGCAGGGCAGTGTTCGGGCTTTCTTT. This encodes CASSILGQGSVRAFF.